These T cell receptor beta chains were read from a single sample in a study of blood T cell repertoires in COVID-19. Sequencing was performed with immunoSEQ multiplex PCR; in TCRdb, only in-frame clones are kept and a portion is missing. Of around 380,000 clones in the sample, more than 75% were seen once. The sequenced sample was peripheral blood. The receptors come from a human donor with acute or convalescent COVID-19. The donor label of this sample is uncertain. The CDR3 runs from the conserved cysteine through the conserved F or W. The order of the fields is V gene, D gene, J gene, clone size, CDR3 protein, CDR3 DNA. D genes are given only for firm matches. A row's size may be missing; if present it is once, few, many or a size class.

V gene: TRBV10-2; D gene: TRBD1; J gene: TRBJ1-5; clone size: .; CDR3 protein: CASSKNRGDSNQPQHF; CDR3 DNA: TGCGCCAGCAGTAAGAACAGGGGTGATAGCAATCAGCCCCAGCATTTT
V gene: TRBV29-1; D gene: .; J gene: TRBJ2-7; clone size: .; CDR3 protein: CSVGRVGVEQYF; CDR3 DNA: TGCAGCGTGGGCAGGGTAGGGGTCGAGCAGTACTTC
V gene: TRBV5-8; D gene: .; J gene: TRBJ1-2; clone size: .; CDR3 protein: CASSFRVNYGYTF; CDR3 DNA: TGTGCCAGCAGCTTTCGGGTAAACTATGGCTACACCTTC
V gene: TRBV18; D gene: TRBD2; J gene: TRBJ2-1; clone size: .; CDR3 protein: CASSPGLVSMQFF; CDR3 DNA: TGTGCCAGCTCACCAGGACTAGTCTCTATGCAGTTCTTC
V gene: TRBV2; D gene: .; J gene: TRBJ2-1; clone size: .; CDR3 protein: CASSHNRLLSYNEQFF; CDR3 DNA: TGTGCCAGCAGTCATAACAGGCTCCTCTCCTACAATGAGCAGTTCTTC
V gene: TRBV7-8; D gene: TRBD1; J gene: TRBJ2-2; clone size: .; CDR3 protein: CASSPRDRLNTGELFF; CDR3 DNA: TGTGCCAGCAGCCCCCGGGACAGACTGAACACCGGGGAGCTGTTTTTT
V gene: TRBV29-1; D gene: .; J gene: TRBJ1-2; clone size: few; CDR3 protein: CSVDPTGTFYGYTF; CDR3 DNA: TGCAGCGTTGACCCCACGGGGACTTTCTATGGCTACACCTTC
V gene: TRBV9; D gene: .; J gene: TRBJ2-1; clone size: .; CDR3 protein: CASSGGSGAYNEQFF; CDR3 DNA: TGTGCCAGCAGTGGGGGTAGCGGAGCGTACAATGAGCAGTTCTTC
V gene: TRBV5-1; D gene: TRBD1; J gene: TRBJ1-5; clone size: few; CDR3 protein: CASSLYSRQGGNQPQHF; CDR3 DNA: TGCGCCAGCAGCCTCTATTCCAGACAGGGGGGGAATCAGCCCCAGCATTTT
V gene: TRBV2; D gene: .; J gene: TRBJ1-3; clone size: .; CDR3 protein: CASSVSSGNTIYF; CDR3 DNA: TGTGCCAGCAGTGTTAGCTCTGGAAACACCATATATTTT
V gene: TRBV6-5; D gene: .; J gene: TRBJ1-3; clone size: .; CDR3 protein: CASRTDSSGNTIYF; CDR3 DNA: TGTGCCAGCAGAACGGACAGCTCTGGAAACACCATATATTTT
V gene: TRBV2; D gene: TRBD1; J gene: TRBJ1-1; clone size: .; CDR3 protein: CASEVGQWNTEAFF; CDR3 DNA: TGTGCCAGCGAAGTGGGACAGTGGAACACTGAAGCTTTCTTT
V gene: TRBV5-6; D gene: .; J gene: TRBJ1-1; clone size: .; CDR3 protein: CASSLMDRNTEAFF; CDR3 DNA: TGTGCCAGCAGCCTGATGGACAGAAACACTGAAGCTTTCTTT
V gene: TRBV7-7; D gene: .; J gene: TRBJ2-5; clone size: .; CDR3 protein: CASSRDLAYQETQYF; CDR3 DNA: TGTGCCAGCAGCCGGGACCTAGCGTACCAAGAGACCCAGTACTTC
V gene: TRBV25-1; D gene: .; J gene: TRBJ2-5; clone size: .; CDR3 protein: CASSADWPIETQYF; CDR3 DNA: TGTGCCAGCAGTGCCGACTGGCCGATAGAGACCCAGTACTTC